Shown below are 31 T cell receptor beta chains from a single sample sequenced in a study of blood T cell repertoires in COVID-19. The method was immunoSEQ multiplex PCR; TCRdb's version includes in-frame clones alone and lacks a portion of them. This sample has about 180,000 clones; more than 75% occur once, and the top ten carry over 7.5%. Sequences were obtained from peripheral blood. Receptors were obtained from an older woman with acute or convalescent COVID-19.

The gene calls are TRBV19 and TRBJ2-2; D unresolved. The V gene's germline CDR1 is LNHDA and CDR2 SQIVND (reference sequence). The CDR3 extends over 13 amino acids. The V gene lost 3 bases and the J gene lost 8 bases, with 10 bases spanning the gap. The CDR3 reads CASSIGRSGELFF. The CDR3 region has the DNA TGTGCCAGTAGTATTGGCAGGTCAGGGGAGCTGTTTTTT.

The chain employs TRBV28 and TRBJ2-7, with a weak D call TRBD2 (5 bases). Per the germline V gene, CDR1 is MDHEN and CDR2 is SYDVKM. The V and J ends lost 7 bases and 1 base respectively, with 17 bases between them. The CDR3 consists of 15 residues. CDR3: CASTGYGLGSYEQYF. The CDR3 DNA sequence: TGTGCCAGCACTGGATACGGACTGGGATCCTACGAGCAGTACTTC.

This chain uses TRBV5-1 with TRBJ1-5, with TRBD1 identical over 8 bases. Germline V gives CDR1 SGHRS, CDR2 YFSETQ. V lost 0 bases and J lost 7; bases outside the gene matches: 3. This CDR3 is built from 14 residues. The CDR3 sequence: CASSLGDRRQPQHF. The CDR3 nucleotides are TGCGCCAGCAGCTTGGGGGACAGGCGGCAGCCCCAGCATTTT.

The rearrangement links TRBV9 to TRBJ1-1; weak D call: TRBD1 (6 bases). The CDR3 totals 15 residues. Germline V lookup: CDR1 SGDLS, CDR2 YYNGEE. The germline V and J ends were trimmed by 1 base and 5 bases, with 15 bases remaining between them. In nucleotides, the CDR3 is TGTGCCAGCAGCGTAAGCGGGGGCCGGGGGACTGAAGCTTTCTTT. This gives the protein CASSVSGGRGTEAFF.

The rearrangement links TRBV5-1 to TRBJ2-5; the match to TRBD2 covers 7 bases. J gave up 5 bases and V 3 bases, and 4 bases lay outside the gene matches. CDR3 length: 13 amino acids. CDR1 and CDR2 (germline): SGHRS, YFSETQ. The CDR3 DNA reads as TGCGCCAGCAGCTGGGATAGCGGGGAGACCCAGTACTTC. Amino acid sequence: CASSWDSGETQYF.

The J gene is TRBJ1-2, the V gene TRBV28; D is perhaps TRBD1 (5 bases). The V gene lost 3 bases and the J gene lost 8 bases, with 13 bases spanning the gap. CDR3 length: 13 residues. Germline CDR1 MDHEN, CDR2 SYDVKM. In DNA form, the CDR3 reads TGTGCCAGCAGTTTCCAAACAGGAACCGGCTACACCTTC. Its protein is CASSFQTGTGYTF.

The gene calls are TRBV18 and TRBJ2-5, with D perhaps matching TRBD2 (5 bases). The CDR3 is 14 residues long. Between the trimmed V and J ends, which lost 4 bases and 1 base, there was a span of 10 bases. Germline loops: CDR1 KGHSH, CDR2 LQKENI. The CDR3 nucleotides read TGTGCCAGCTCACGTGCCCGGGGCCAAGAGACCCAGTACTTC. It translates to CASSRARGQETQYF.

This chain uses TRBV5-6 with TRBJ2-3, with D tentatively TRBD1 (6 bases). V was cut by 3 bases and J by 2 bases, with 10 bases left in between. This CDR3 comprises 14 residues. Germline CDR1 reads SGHDT; CDR2 reads YYEEEE. This CDR3 reads CASSSGQYTDTQYF. CDR3 nucleotide sequence: TGTGCCAGCAGCTCGGGACAATACACAGATACGCAGTATTTT.

The chain links TRBV7-2 to TRBJ1-3; D call uncertain. This CDR3 comprises 16 residues. With 2 bases removed from V and 0 bases from J, the gap between germline ends came to 11 bases. In germline, CDR1 is SGHTA, CDR2 FQGNSA. CDR3 loop: CASSLSPAGSGNTIYF. CDR3 DNA: TGTGCCAGCAGCTTATCACCCGCAGGCTCTGGAAACACCATATATTTT.

The chain combines TRBV5-1 with TRBJ2-6, with TRBD1 matching 8 bases. This CDR3 is built from 15 residues. Germline V gene data show CDR1 as SGHRS and CDR2 as YFSETQ. V shed 4 bases and J 8 bases; nucleotides not matched to a gene: 8. CDR3 sequence reads: CASSGERTGTNVLTF. The CDR3 DNA is TGCGCCAGCAGCGGAGAAAGGACAGGGACCAACGTCCTGACTTTC.

This clone was recorded a few times. This chain joins TRBV7-2 and TRBJ2-1; maybe TRBD1 (6 bases). Between the trimmed V and J ends, which lost 4 bases and 11 bases, there was a span of 12 bases. The CDR3 spans 12 residues. Per the germline V gene, CDR1 is SGHTA and CDR2 is FQGNSA. The CDR3 is CASSSQGKQQFF. The DNA for the CDR3 is TGTGCCAGCAGCTCCCAGGGGAAGCAGCAGTTCTTC.

The chain carries TRBV5-6 and TRBJ1-6, with 8 nucleotides matching TRBD1. The V gene end was trimmed by 4 bases and the J gene end by 9 bases; junction bases not matched to a gene: 9. This CDR3 spans 15 amino acids. The germline V gene encodes CDR1 SGHDT and CDR2 YYEEEE. The DNA of the CDR3 is TGTGCCAGCAGCCCTCGGACAGGGAGCTCTTCACCCCTCCACTTT. This encodes CASSPRTGSSSPLHF.

The J gene is TRBJ2-7, the V gene TRBV5-6; 8 bases are shared with TRBD1. Germline V gene sequence: CDR1 SGHDT, CDR2 YYEEEE. The CDR3 sequence is 15 residues long. V lost 4 bases and J lost 3; bases outside the gene matches: 9. The CDR3 sequence: CASSKGWTGNYEQYF. Here the CDR3 DNA reads TGTGCCAGCAGCAAGGGATGGACAGGGAACTACGAGCAGTACTTC.

This chain joins TRBV29-1 and TRBJ1-2; 9 positions agree with TRBD1. V gave up 6 bases and J gave up 1 base; unmatched junction bases: 6. Germline V gene data show CDR1 as SQVTM and CDR2 as ANQGSEA. There are 14 residues in the CDR3. The CDR3 loop is CSVATGGGNYGYTF. CDR3 sequence (DNA): TGCAGCGTGGCGACAGGGGGGGGTAACTATGGCTACACCTTC.

The chain carries TRBV29-1 and TRBJ1-1; D is perhaps TRBD1 (5 bases). This CDR3 has 15 residues. V lost 7 bases and J 1 base, leaving 19 bases between the germline ends. The V gene's germline CDR1 is SQVTM and CDR2 ANQGSEA. In DNA form, the CDR3 reads TGCAGCGCCCGGGACTCACGGCGAGAGAACACTGAAGCTTTCTTT. Its translation is CSARDSRRENTEAFF.

V gene TRBV3-1 (or the pseudogene TRBV3-2) combines with J gene TRBJ2-3, with TRBD2 as a possible D gene (5 bases). This CDR3 comprises 15 residues. V lost 4 bases, J lost 4 bases, and 15 bases lay in between. Germline CDR1 and CDR2: LGHDT and YNNKEL (reference sequence). CDR3 coding DNA: TGTGCCAGCAGCCCCGGTTTAGCGAGTCCAGATACGCAGTATTTT. It codes for CASSPGLASPDTQYF.

This rearrangement joins TRBV7-2 to TRBJ2-1; TRBD2 matches at 7 bases. CDR1 and CDR2 (germline): SGHTA, FQGNSA. This CDR3 has 17 amino acids. The junction had 6 bases not matched to a gene; V was cut back by 1 base and J by 0 bases. CDR3 DNA sequence: TGTGCCAGCAGCTTAGGGGGAGGGACTGGCTCCTACAATGAGCAGTTCTTC. It yields the protein CASSLGGGTGSYNEQFF. The full variable domain, completed using reference TRBV7-2 and TRBJ2-1, is GAGVSQSPSNKVTEKGKDVELRCDPISGHTALYWYRQSLGQGLEFLIYFQGNSAPDKSGLPSDRFSAERTGGSVSTLTIQRTQQEDSAVYLCASSLGGGTGSYNEQFFGPGTRLTVL.

The rearrangement links TRBV7-2 to TRBJ1-2, with 8 bases that match TRBD1. This CDR3 region has 14 residues. Germline CDR1 and CDR2: SGHTA and FQGNSA. The ends lost 1 base at V and 8 bases at J; junction bases unmatched: 6. The CDR3 is CASSLVAHRGGYTF. The CDR3 nucleotides read TGTGCCAGCAGCTTAGTCGCCCACAGGGGGGGCTACACCTTC.

The V and J genes are TRBV5-5 and TRBJ1-2; D unclear. This CDR3 comprises 15 residues. Germline V CDR1 and CDR2: SGHKS, YYEKEE (reference sequence). The V end was cut by 0 bases, the J end by 4 bases, with 13 bases between. In DNA, the CDR3 is TGTGCCAGCAGCTTGGTAGTTTCCGAGATCTATGGCTACACCTTC. As protein: CASSLVVSEIYGYTF.

The V call is TRBV2, the J call TRBJ2-1, with 9 bases identical to TRBD2. Germline values: CDR1 SNHLY, CDR2 FYNNEI. V was clipped by 3 bases and J by 4 bases; unmatched bases: 1. CDR3 size: 14 residues. CDR3 DNA sequence: TGTGCCAGCAGTGACAGCGGGGGGTACAATGAGCAGTTCTTC. This translates into CASSDSGGYNEQFF.

V and J are TRBV18 and TRBJ1-2; D gene uncertain. Trimming removed 2 bases from V and 8 bases from J, with 6 bases in between. CDR1 and CDR2 (germline): KGHSH, LQKENI. The CDR3 is made up of 11 amino acids. The CDR3 coding sequence is TGTGCCAGCTCACCATTAGAGGGCTACACCTTC. Protein product: CASSPLEGYTF.

The genes are TRBV9 and TRBJ2-5; 9 bases map to TRBD2. Per germline, CDR1 SGDLS and CDR2 YYNGEE. V gave up 0 bases and J gave up 4 bases; unmatched junction bases: 4. The CDR3 runs to 15 residues. The CDR3 sequence: CASSVEGGRGETQYF. CDR3 bases: TGTGCCAGCAGCGTAGAGGGCGGGAGGGGAGAGACCCAGTACTTC.

The chain uses TRBV6-2 or TRBV6-3 and TRBJ2-1, with D uncertain. CDR3 size: 13 residues. Germline V lookup: CDR1 MNHEY, CDR2 SVGEGT. V lost 3 bases and J 7 bases, leaving 10 bases between the germline ends. CDR3 DNA sequence: TGTGCCAGCAGTTATGGCCGTGGTAATGAGCAGTTCTTC. This encodes CASSYGRGNEQFF.

The chain has TRBV7-2 and TRBJ2-7, with a weak D call TRBD1 (6 bases). V was pared by 0 bases and J by 2 bases, with 11 bases between. Per the germline V gene, CDR1 is SGHTA and CDR2 is FQGNSA. The length of the CDR3 is 15 residues. The CDR3 bases are TGTGCCAGCAGCTTAGCCTTAACAGGGACCTACGAGCAGTACTTC. Translating gives CASSLALTGTYEQYF.

This chain connects TRBV6-5 to TRBJ1-2; D gene ambiguous. The CDR3 covers 13 residues. Germline lookup yields CDR1 MNHEY and CDR2 SVGAGI. V shed 5 bases and J shed 8 bases, with 15 bases lying between them. Here the CDR3 DNA reads TGTGCCAGCAGTCCACTCCTTTTCGGGGGCTACACCTTC. It specifies CASSPLLFGGYTF.

CDR3 residues: CASSPGFSGANVLTF. The CDR3 DNA reads as TGTGCCAGCAGCCCAGGGTTCTCTGGGGCCAACGTCCTGACTTTC. The V gene is TRBV9, the J gene TRBJ2-6, with a weak D call TRBD1 (5 bases). The V gene lost 4 bases and the J gene lost 0 bases, with 8 bases spanning the gap. CDR3 length: 15 residues. Germline V gene lookup returns CDR1 SGDLS and CDR2 YYNGEE.

This sequence joins TRBV9 and TRBJ2-2; 12 bases align to TRBD2. Germline CDR1 reads SGDLS; CDR2 reads YYNGEE. V shed 0 bases and J 4 bases; nucleotides not matched to a gene: 10. The CDR3 is 19 amino acids. The DNA for the CDR3 is TGTGCCAGCAGCGTAGAGGTTGGGATGGGACTAGCGGGCACCGGGGAGCTGTTTTTT. Amino acid sequence: CASSVEVGMGLAGTGELFF. Full variable domain (outside the CDR3, taken from reference TRBV9 and TRBJ2-2): DSGVTQTPKHLITATGQRVTLRCSPRSGDLSVYWYQQSLDQGLQFLIQYYNGEERAKGNILERFSAQQFPDLHSELNLSSLELGDSALYFCASSVEVGMGLAGTGELFFGEGSRLTVL.

The J gene is TRBJ1-1, the V gene TRBV24-1; D remains ambiguous. This CDR3 is built from 17 residues. Trimming cost V 4 bases and J 1 base, with 18 bases left between them. Per the germline V gene, CDR1 is KGHDR and CDR2 is SFDVKD. CDR3 coding DNA: TGTGCCACCAGTGACTCCAGGTTAGGGAGGGCGAACACTGAAGCTTTCTTT. The encoded protein is CATSDSRLGRANTEAFF.

With respect to this clone: Other DNA sequences in the same sample also yield this CDR3. The chain carries TRBV20-1 and TRBJ2-1; D not certain. Germline loops: CDR1 DFQATT, CDR2 SNEGSKA (reference sequence). Trimming left V 2 bases short and J 3 bases short, with 2 bases between. The CDR3 sequence is 11 residues long. The CDR3 sequence: CSARLYNEQFF. The CDR3 DNA is TGCAGTGCTAGACTCTACAATGAGCAGTTCTTC.

This chain connects TRBV27 to TRBJ1-1; D may be TRBD1 (6 bases). Germline V CDR1 and CDR2: MNHEY, SMNVEV (reference sequence). V was cut by 5 bases and J by 2 bases, with 12 bases left in between. The CDR3 spans 14 residues. As DNA, the CDR3 is TGTGCCAGCAGTAGGCCAGGGGACAACACTGAAGCTTTCTTT. This sequence encodes CASSRPGDNTEAFF.

On this clone itself: Compared with germline, one end of the junction differs, possibly owing to a read error. This chain joins TRBV4-1 and TRBJ2-2; the D gene is possibly TRBD2 (6 bases). The CDR3 is 17 amino acids. Germline loops: CDR1 MGHRA, CDR2 YSYEKL. In DNA, the CDR3 is TGCCCCAGCAGCCGACTAGATATGGGATTCAGAACCGGGGAGCTGTTTTTT. It yields the protein CPSSRLDMGFRTGELFF.